This T cell receptor (beta chain) was profiled in a study of blood T cell repertoires in COVID-19. Study at large: Some COVID-19 samples were acute and others convalescent; all came from the United States, Italy and Spain. The cDNA or gDNA used as material had been derived from T cells, B-cell-depleted T cells, or PBMCs.

In germline, CDR1 is SQVTM, CDR2 ANQGSEA. The V segment lost 4 bases and the J segment 8 bases; nucleotides outside the gene matches: 7. The CDR3 covers 13 residues. In the study's own analysis: Reference gene primer amplification gave nucleated cell count estimates. This table comes from immunoSEQ multiplex PCR, and its TCRdb copy is limited to in-frame clones, with some not included. V and J calls and clone size are copied from that table; D and trimming were computed from the DNA. The data show some 250,000 clones, around 83% seen once. This clone was counted between two and nine times. The receptor comes from a woman between 18 and 29 years old with acute or convalescent COVID-19. The gene calls are TRBV29-1 and TRBJ1-2; 10 bases match TRBD1. The sample comprised peripheral blood. The CDR3 sequence: CSVVGTGVRGYTF. The CDR3 bases are TGCAGCGTTGTCGGGACAGGGGTACGGGGCTACACCTTC.